This T cell receptor beta chain was sequenced for a study of cytomegalovirus exposure and HLA in healthy donors. V gave up 10 bases and J gave up 5 bases, with 14 bases separating them. This CDR3 region has 12 residues. CDR1 and CDR2 from the germline V gene are SGHRS and YFSETQ. Vbeta (60) and Jbeta (13) primers were used in the PCR. Repertoires were generated with immunoSEQ multiplex PCR, while TCRdb's copy carries only in-frame clones and drops some. The table includes 100,000 to 150,000 clones, around four fifths detected once. Specimen: PBMCs. The chain links TRBV5-1 to TRBJ2-3; TRBD2 might be the D (7 bases). The clonotype originates from a male donor in good health and CMV-seronegative. CDR3 DNA: TGCGCCTCGGAGGGGGGGCAAGATACGCAGTATTTT. Protein sequence: CASEGGQDTQYF.